The 17 T cell receptor beta chains below were found in one sample sequenced in a study of shared clonotypes between healthy human individuals. Here immunoSEQ multiplex PCR was the method, and the copy in TCRdb shows in-frame clones only, minus some. Counted here are about 490,000 clones, approximately 82% occurring once; the ten biggest clones make up 12%. The sample consisted of PBMCs. The origin of the receptors is a woman in her thirties or forties in good health. Some clones in this sample may be carry-over from other donors' samples.

This rearrangement joins TRBV14 to TRBJ1-3; no clear D gene. Trimming cost V 1 base and J 6 bases, with 16 bases left between them. Germline lookup yields CDR1 SGHDN and CDR2 FVKESK. The CDR3 is 16 amino acids. The CDR3 DNA is TGTGCCAGCAGCCAAGTCGGACTCAAGGTCCCAAACACCATATATTTT. Its translation is CASSQVGLKVPNTIYF. Variable domain in full (rest from reference TRBV14 and TRBJ1-3): EAGVTQFPSHSVIEKGQTVTLRCDPISGHDNLYWYRRVMGKEIKFLLHFVKESKQDESGMPNNRFLAERTGGTYSTLKVQPAELEDSGVYFCASSQVGLKVPNTIYFGEGSWLTVV.

CDR3 coding DNA: TGCGCCAGCAGCCCTCTGCCGGCCGTGAACACTGAAGCTTTCTTT. Encoded protein: CASSPLPAVNTEAFF. The chain is built from TRBV5-1 and TRBJ1-1, with no clear D. The CDR3 has 15 residues. V lost 4 bases and J lost 0, with 13 bases in between. In germline, CDR1 is SGHRS, CDR2 YFSETQ. Full variable domain (rest looked up from reference TRBV5-1 and TRBJ1-1): KAGVTQTPRYLIKTRGQQVTLSCSPISGHRSVSWYQQTPGQGLQFLFEYFSETQRNKGNFPGRFSGRQFSNSRSEMNVSTLELGDSALYLCASSPLPAVNTEAFFGQGTRLTVV.

The chain joins TRBV9 to TRBJ2-1, with 9 bases that match TRBD2. V was pared by 4 bases and J by 12 bases, with 11 bases of the junction left unmatched. The length of the CDR3 is 14 residues. Germline CDR1 reads SGDLS; CDR2 reads YYNGEE. The CDR3 DNA reads as TGTGCCAGCAGCAACCAGACTAGCGGCCTGAGGCAGTTCTTC. Amino acid sequence: CASSNQTSGLRQFF.

Comments on this clone: The sample has other DNA sequences that encode this CDR3 too. This chain uses TRBV11-2 with TRBJ2-5; D may be TRBD2 (6 bases). Germline CDR1 is SGHAT and CDR2 is FQNNGV. This CDR3 comprises 15 residues. The V end lost 5 bases, the J end lost 11 bases, and 24 bases lay between the germline ends. Written as DNA, the CDR3 is TGTGCCAGCAGCGCGATTCAAGGCGGGGTAGGTGAGCAGTACTTC. Translation gives CASSAIQGGVGEQYF.

The chain carries TRBV7-2 and TRBJ2-1, with TRBD2 matching over 13 bases. Trimming cost V 5 bases and J 7 bases; bases outside gene matches: 11. This CDR3 is 17 amino acids long. Germline V CDR1 and CDR2: SGHTA, FQGNSA. CDR3 DNA: TGTGCCAGCAGCACCCAGACCGGGACTAGCGGGATGAATGAGCAGTTCTTC. It yields the protein CASSTQTGTSGMNEQFF.

The J gene is TRBJ2-7, the V gene TRBV15, with no clear D. The germline gives CDR1 LNHNV, CDR2 YYDKDF (reference sequence). With 1 base removed from V and 2 bases from J, the gap between germline ends came to 9 bases. This CDR3 is 14 amino acids long. CDR3 loop: CATSRGHSPYEQYF. DNA for the CDR3: TGTGCCACCAGCAGAGGACACTCCCCCTACGAGCAGTACTTC.

Comments on this clone: This could be a read error, since a much larger clone is one nucleotide away. The chain couples TRBV11-2 to TRBJ1-1; no reliable D call. Germline loops: CDR1 SGHAT, CDR2 FQNNGV. This CDR3 spans 12 amino acids. Trimming removed 5 bases from V and 8 bases from J, with 12 bases in between. DNA for the CDR3: TGTGCCAGCAGCCTTTTTGAGGGCGAAGCTTTCTTT. Residues: CASSLFEGEAFF. Supplemented by reference TRBV11-2 and TRBJ1-1, the full variable domain reads EAGVAQSPRYKIIEKRQSVAFWCNPISGHATLYWYQQILGQGPKLLIQFQNNGVVDDSQLPKDRFSAERLKGVDSTLKIQPAKLEDSAVYLCASSLFEGEAFFGQGTRLTVV.

The V call is TRBV6-6, the J call TRBJ1-6, with D maybe TRBD1 (6 bases). This CDR3 is 16 amino acids long. CDR1 MNHNY and CDR2 SVGAGI come from the germline V gene (reference sequence). V was trimmed by 3 bases and J by 5 bases, leaving 14 bases between them. The CDR3, as DNA: TGTGCCAGCAGTTATACCGGGACACCCAATAATTCACCCCTCCACTTT. This sequence encodes CASSYTGTPNNSPLHF.

In this sample, this clone turned up a few times. Other DNA sequences of this sample code for an identical CDR3. The genes are TRBV9 and TRBJ2-7, with D uncertain. V dropped 0 bases and J dropped 4 bases, with 5 bases sitting between them. The germline gives CDR1 SGDLS, CDR2 YYNGEE. The CDR3 extends over 12 amino acids. DNA of the CDR3: TGTGCCAGCAGCGTAGATGGGTACGAGCAGTACTTC. Protein product: CASSVDGYEQYF.

This clone was seen just once. The V gene is TRBV18, the J gene TRBJ1-2; 7 nucleotides match TRBD1. J lost 0 bases, V lost 4 bases, and 11 bases had no gene match. This CDR3 spans 17 amino acids. Germline lookup yields CDR1 KGHSH and CDR2 LQKENI. CDR3 region: CASSQRQGEVSNYGYTF. In nucleotides, the CDR3 is TGTGCCAGCTCACAGCGGCAGGGGGAGGTATCTAACTATGGCTACACCTTC.

The rearrangement uses TRBV6-1 and TRBJ1-2; possible D gene TRBD1, 5 bases. Germline V lookup: CDR1 MNHNS, CDR2 SASEGT. V shed 3 bases and J shed 3 bases, with 8 bases lying between them. The CDR3 has 13 amino acids. The CDR3, as DNA: TGTGCCAGCAGTGAGGGGGGGGACTATGGCTACACCTTC. Translating it yields CASSEGGDYGYTF.

This clone was seen more than once but under ten times. The chain has TRBV6-6 and TRBJ2-7; D uncertain. Germline values: CDR1 MNHNY, CDR2 SVGAGI (reference sequence). V was pared by 6 bases and J by 0 bases, with 6 bases between. The CDR3 has 12 amino acids. CDR3 amino acids: CASSQSSYEQYF. The CDR3 region has the DNA TGTGCCAGCAGCCAATCCTCCTACGAGCAGTACTTC.

This clone has just one count. This chain joins TRBV19 and TRBJ2-7; the match to TRBD2 covers 7 bases. V was clipped by 6 bases and J by 3 bases; unmatched bases: 8. The germline CDR1 and CDR2 sequences are LNHDA and SQIVND (reference sequence). The CDR3 contains 14 residues. The CDR3 DNA reads TGTGCCAGTAGGGCCGGGACTACCCACTACGAGCAGTACTTC. It translates to CASRAGTTHYEQYF.

The chain employs TRBV28 and TRBJ1-6; a weak D match, TRBD1 (5 bases). V was trimmed by 9 bases and J by 10 bases, leaving 16 bases between them. The germline V gene encodes CDR1 MDHEN and CDR2 SYDVKM. There are 13 residues in the CDR3. The CDR3 loop reads CASNTAEGSPLHF. DNA for the CDR3: TGTGCCAGTAATACAGCAGAGGGGTCACCCCTCCACTTT.

The chain combines TRBV5-1 with TRBJ1-1; 7 bases align to TRBD1. J gave up 5 bases and V 1 base, and 17 bases lay outside the gene matches. The CDR3 sequence is 18 residues long. Germline lookup yields CDR1 SGHRS and CDR2 YFSETQ. The CDR3 reads CASSLNTGEPVGWTEAFF. DNA for the CDR3: TGCGCCAGCAGCTTGAACACAGGGGAGCCTGTTGGGTGGACTGAAGCTTTCTTT.

The chain is built from TRBV6-1 and TRBJ2-1, with 7 bases aligning to TRBD1. Trimming took 1 base from V and 2 from J; bases not matched to a gene: 5. This CDR3 comprises 16 residues. Germline CDR1 reads MNHNS; CDR2 reads SASEGT. CDR3 nucleotide sequence: TGTGCCAGCAGTGAAGAGCTGGGACAGACCTACAATGAGCAGTTCTTC. It translates to CASSEELGQTYNEQFF.

The chain employs TRBV28 and TRBJ2-5; no definite D call. CDR3 length: 14 residues. Germline values: CDR1 MDHEN, CDR2 SYDVKM. V lost 5 bases, J lost 2 bases, and 12 bases lay in between. The CDR3 is CASSPWTNQETQYF. CDR3 coding DNA: TGTGCCAGCAGTCCCTGGACCAATCAAGAGACCCAGTACTTC.